This T cell receptor (beta chain) appears in the sequencing data of a study of T-cell memory formation after mild COVID-19. This clonotype has just a few counts. V was clipped by 2 bases and J by 0 bases, with 8 bases between them. This CDR3 has 14 residues. TCRdb ran MiXCR on the 5' RACE reads and lists one entry per CDR3 protein. The table includes 260,000 or so distinct CDR3 sequences, about a sixth detected once. The sample comprised PBMCs or a T cell subset sorted from them (not recorded which). The receptor comes from a man aged 18 to 35 who had mild COVID-19 (a few samples of this study predate the infection). Cell type and time point are not known. This chain uses TRBV12-3 or TRBV12-4 with TRBJ2-7, with no clear D. The CDR3: CASSLSPSSYEQYF. CDR3 nucleotide sequence: TGTGCCAGCAGTTTAAGTCCTAGCTCCTACGAGCAGTACTTC.